The present TCR beta chain was sequenced within a study of blood T cell repertoires in COVID-19. As for the study in general: COVID-19 samples, acute and convalescent, were from the United States, Italy and Spain. Sources were T cells, B-cell-depleted T cells, or PBMCs; the material itself was cDNA or gDNA.

The CDR3 is made up of 15 amino acids. The germline V gene encodes CDR1 KGHDR and CDR2 SFDVKD. Trimming removed 4 bases at V and 0 bases at J, with 11 bases between. Original handling: Nucleated cell counts were estimated from reference gene primer amplification. Produced via immunoSEQ multiplex PCR; TCRdb's table is partial and in-frame only. V, J and clone size are taken as reported in that table, and D and trimming were inferred from the DNA itself. Here the sample spans around 160,000 clones, roughly four fifths being singletons. The specimen sequenced was peripheral blood. V is TRBV24-1 and J is TRBJ1-2, with TRBD1 as a possible D gene (5 bases). The sequence was obtained from a human donor with acute or convalescent COVID-19. The donor label of this sample is uncertain. The CDR3: CATSDPGNTNYGYTF. As DNA, the CDR3 is TGTGCCACCAGTGACCCAGGGAATACTAACTATGGCTACACCTTC.